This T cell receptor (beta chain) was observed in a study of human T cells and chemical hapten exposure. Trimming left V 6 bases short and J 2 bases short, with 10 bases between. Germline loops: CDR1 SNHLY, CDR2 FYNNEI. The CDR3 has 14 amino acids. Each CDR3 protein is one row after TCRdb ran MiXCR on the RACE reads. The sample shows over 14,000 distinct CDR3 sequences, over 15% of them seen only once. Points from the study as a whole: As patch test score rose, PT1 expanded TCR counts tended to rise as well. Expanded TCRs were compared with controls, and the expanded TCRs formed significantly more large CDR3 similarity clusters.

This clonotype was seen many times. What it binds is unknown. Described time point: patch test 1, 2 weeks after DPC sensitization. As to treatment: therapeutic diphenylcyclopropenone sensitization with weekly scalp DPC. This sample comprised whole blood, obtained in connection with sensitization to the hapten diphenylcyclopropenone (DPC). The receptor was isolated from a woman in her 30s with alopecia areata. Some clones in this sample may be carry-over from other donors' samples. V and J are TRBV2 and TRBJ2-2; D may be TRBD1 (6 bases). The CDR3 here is CASSPGHNTGELFF. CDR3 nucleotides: TGTGCCAGCAGCCCGGGACATAACACCGGGGAGCTGTTTTTT.